This T cell receptor beta chain came from a study of blood T cell repertoires in COVID-19. As for the study in general: Spain, Italy and the United States supplied samples that represented acute and convalescent COVID-19. Nucleic acid was either cDNA or gDNA, and it came from T cells, B-cell-depleted T cells, or PBMCs.

Original methodology: Reference gene primers were amplified, and this amplification served to estimate nucleated cell counts. The table came from immunoSEQ multiplex PCR; TCRdb's copy has only in-frame clones and leaves some out. V and J calls plus clone size are reproduced from that table; the DNA served to infer D and trimming. The table shows roughly 160,000 clones, with approximately 81% occurring only once. The sequenced sample consisted of peripheral blood. This TCR was recovered from a woman of 80 years or more with active or convalescent COVID-19.

CDR3 residues: CASSRGGYTEAFF. CDR3 DNA: TGTGCCAGCAGTAGGGGGGGGTACACTGAAGCTTTCTTT. This rearrangement joins TRBV6-5 to TRBJ1-1, with D perhaps TRBD1 (6 bases). The CDR3 is 13 residues long. The V end lost 5 bases, the J end lost 3 bases, and 10 bases lay between the germline ends. CDR1 MNHEY and CDR2 SVGAGI come from the germline V gene.